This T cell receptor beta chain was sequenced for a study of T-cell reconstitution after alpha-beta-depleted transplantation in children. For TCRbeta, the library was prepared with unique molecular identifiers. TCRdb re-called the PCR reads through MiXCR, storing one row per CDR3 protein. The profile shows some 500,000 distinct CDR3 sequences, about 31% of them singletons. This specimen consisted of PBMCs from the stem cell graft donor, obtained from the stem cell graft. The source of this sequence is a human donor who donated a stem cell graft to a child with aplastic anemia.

CDR3 amino acids: CASSLAGRTYEQYF. Here the CDR3 DNA reads TGTGCCAGCAGTTTAGCTGGCCGCACCTACGAGCAGTACTTC. The chain combines TRBV28 with TRBJ2-7; D gene unclear. With 2 bases removed from V and 2 bases from J, the gap between germline ends came to 10 bases. The germline V gene encodes CDR1 MDHEN and CDR2 SYDVKM. This CDR3 spans 14 amino acids. Full variable domain (rest looked up from reference TRBV28 and TRBJ2-7): DVKVTQSSRYLVKRTGEKVFLECVQDMDHENMFWYRQDPGLGLRLIYFSYDVKMKEKGDIPEGYSVSREKKERFSLILESASTNQTSMYLCASSLAGRTYEQYFGPGTRLTVT.